These T cell receptor beta chains were read from a single sample in a study of blood T cells in healthy people across ages. TCRdb recomputed calls from the 5' RACE reads with MiXCR, one row per CDR3 protein. This table holds around 1.5 million distinct CDR3 sequences, 40% to 50% found once. Sequences were obtained from blood. The receptors derive from a woman under 30 in good health. Each CDR3 is given with its conserved first and last residue. A D gene is named only where the DNA matches it firmly. Where a row states a size, it is once, few, many or the class of an expanded clone; other rows omit it.

cdr3_length d_call j_call clone_size v_call cdr3_nt cdr3_aa
15 - TRBJ1-2 - TRBV14 TGTGCCAGCAGCCAAGATAGGTCCGGCGACTATGGCTACACCTTC CASSQDRSGDYGYTF
15 - TRBJ2-7 few TRBV14 TGTGCCAGCAGCCAAGTTGGGCATCCCACCTACGAGCAGTACTTC CASSQVGHPTYEQYF
17 TRBD2 TRBJ2-3 few TRBV28 TGTGCCAGCAACCTCTCTCGTGGTAGCGGGAGGTCAGATACGCAGTATTTT CASNLSRGSGRSDTQYF
17 TRBD1 TRBJ1-2 - TRBV12-3/TRBV12-4 TGTGCCAGCAGTTTAGATAGGTGGCAGGGGGACGACTATGGCTACACCTTC CASSLDRWQGDDYGYTF
15 TRBD2 TRBJ2-3 few TRBV7-2 TGTGCCAGCAGCGCGGGACTAGGAAGCACAGATACGCAGTATTTT CASSAGLGSTDTQYF
12 - TRBJ2-1 - TRBV19 TGTGCGAGTCAGGGGCCCTACAATGAGCAGTTTTTC CASQGPYNEQFF
14 TRBD1 TRBJ1-1 - TRBV28 TGTGCCAGCGGAGACAGGGGGCTGAACACTGAAGCTTTCTTT CASGDRGLNTEAFF
18 TRBD2 TRBJ2-1 once TRBV6-1 TGTGCCAGCACGGGGCGGGAGGTCAAGGATTCCTTATACAATGAGCAGTTCTTC CASTGREVKDSLYNEQFF
21 TRBD1 TRBJ1-2 - TRBV28 TGTGCCAGCAGTCCTTACGGTCTCACCGGGGACAGGGATGGGCAGAACTATGGCTACACCTTC CASSPYGLTGDRDGQNYGYTF
12 - TRBJ1-5 - TRBV7-9 TGTGCCAGCAGCGTAGGCCCAAAGCCCCAGCATTTT CASSVGPKPQHF
13 TRBD1 TRBJ2-5 - TRBV5-1 TGCGCCAGCAGCGTCCAGGGGGACAATGAGCAGTACTTC CASSVQGDNEQYF